The 30 T cell receptor beta chains reported below all come from one sample, sequenced in a study of blood T cell repertoires in COVID-19. Sequencing was performed with immunoSEQ multiplex PCR; in TCRdb, only in-frame clones are kept and a portion is missing. The repertoire has under 150,000 clones, around 87% of them found once; the top ten carry 3.5% to 5.5%. Sequenced: peripheral blood. Receptor source: a woman between 40 and 55 years old with acute or convalescent COVID-19.

The chain combines TRBV5-4 with TRBJ1-2; weak D call: TRBD1 (6 bases). Germline loops: CDR1 SGHNT, CDR2 YYREEE (reference sequence). The CDR3 is 13 amino acids. Trimming took 4 bases from V and 5 from J, leaving 12 bases between them. CDR3 in amino acids: CASSLWTDYGYTF. CDR3 in DNA: TGTGCCAGCAGCCTATGGACAGATTATGGCTACACCTTC.

The rearrangement links TRBV24-1 to TRBJ1-5; 10 positions agree with TRBD1. Germline values: CDR1 KGHDR, CDR2 SFDVKD. This CDR3 contains 16 residues. The V segment lost 4 bases and the J segment 3 bases; nucleotides outside the gene matches: 5. The CDR3, as DNA: TGTGCCACCAGTGACCAGGACAGGGGGAACAATCAGCCCCAGCATTTT. Residues: CATSDQDRGNNQPQHF.

This clone appeared a few times. The rearrangement uses TRBV5-4 and TRBJ2-3, with TRBD1 identical over 11 bases. The V gene's germline CDR1 is SGHNT and CDR2 YYREEE (reference sequence). This CDR3 has 12 amino acids. The J segment lost 10 bases and the V segment lost 4 bases, leaving 2 bases of the junction unmatched. CDR3 DNA sequence: TGTGCCAGCAGCCCGGGACAGGGGGCGCAGTATTTT. It is translated as CASSPGQGAQYF.

The chain combines TRBV9 with TRBJ2-7; 8 bases line up with TRBD1. Germline CDR1 and CDR2: SGDLS and YYNGEE. V shed 0 bases and J 6 bases; nucleotides not matched to a gene: 2. This CDR3 spans 13 amino acids. CDR3 in DNA: TGTGCCAGCAGCGTAGGGCAGGGGGCCGAGCAGTACTTC. It codes for CASSVGQGAEQYF.

This chain joins TRBV4-1 and TRBJ1-2; 9 positions agree with TRBD1. The V segment lost 4 bases and the J segment 4 bases; nucleotides outside the gene matches: 7. The CDR3 has 15 amino acids. Germline CDR1 MGHRA, CDR2 YSYEKL. CDR3 DNA sequence: TGCGCCAGCAGCCCCGCCCCGACAGGGGGCTATGGCTACACCTTC. Its protein is CASSPAPTGGYGYTF.

The V call is TRBV19, the J call TRBJ1-2; D is unresolved. Trimming removed 1 base from V and 4 bases from J, with 13 bases in between. Germline V gives CDR1 LNHDA, CDR2 SQIVND (reference sequence). The CDR3 totals 15 residues. The CDR3 is CASSIAPKTVYGYTF. The CDR3 DNA reads TGTGCCAGTAGTATAGCTCCCAAAACAGTCTATGGCTACACCTTC.

This clone was picked up a small number of times. The chain combines TRBV5-4 with TRBJ1-2, with 7 bases that match TRBD1. The CDR3 runs 15 residues. The ends lost 2 bases at V and 8 bases at J; junction bases unmatched: 12. The V gene's germline CDR1 is SGHNT and CDR2 YYREEE (reference sequence). The CDR3 DNA reads TGTGCCAGCAGCTTAACAGGGGACGCCCCCCTCGGCTACACCTTC. Translated: CASSLTGDAPLGYTF.

The chain has TRBV19 and TRBJ2-3; the match to TRBD1 covers 12 bases. CDR1 and CDR2 (germline): LNHDA, SQIVND (reference sequence). The V and J ends lost 7 bases and 5 bases, in that order; junction bases with no gene match: 7. The CDR3 contains 15 residues. CDR3 sequence reads: CASTIGTGGVDTQYF. CDR3 sequence (DNA): TGTGCCAGTACCATCGGGACAGGGGGCGTAGATACGCAGTATTTT.

J is TRBJ1-1 and V is TRBV29-1; 8 bases agree with TRBD1. Germline CDR1 is SQVTM and CDR2 is ANQGSEA. This CDR3 has 13 amino acids. Trimming cost V 5 bases and J 1 base; bases outside gene matches: 3. The CDR3 region has the DNA TGCAGCGTTCTAGGACAGGGGAACACTGAAGCTTTCTTT. It encodes CSVLGQGNTEAFF.

The V gene is TRBV5-3, the J gene TRBJ1-2; 11 bases line up with TRBD1. TRBV5-3 carries the ORF label, with uncertain function. The trim removed 4 bases at V and 3 bases at J, leaving 2 bases unmatched. The CDR3 has 14 amino acids. DNA for the CDR3: TGTGCCAGAAGCCGGGGACAGGGGGACTATGGCTACACCTTC. Its translation: CARSRGQGDYGYTF.

The CDR3 is CASSLSFLAGVTDTQYF. The CDR3 coding sequence is TGTGCCAGCAGTCTCTCGTTTCTAGCGGGAGTCACAGATACGCAGTATTTT. This rearrangement joins TRBV6-6 to TRBJ2-3, with 10 bases identical to TRBD2. Germline values: CDR1 MNHNY, CDR2 SVGAGI (reference sequence). With V trimmed by 5 bases and J by 2 bases, 10 bases remained unmatched. The CDR3 sequence is 17 residues long.

The chain links TRBV5-1 to TRBJ2-7; D remains ambiguous. This CDR3 has 11 amino acids. CDR1 and CDR2 (germline): SGHRS, YFSETQ. Trimming shortened V by 4 bases and J by 3 bases, and 5 bases separated the two germline ends. CDR3: CASSGSYEQYF. The CDR3 DNA reads TGCGCCAGCAGCGGCAGCTACGAGCAGTACTTC.

The chain employs TRBV19 and TRBJ2-2, with TRBD2 matching 13 bases. The germline gives CDR1 LNHDA, CDR2 SQIVND (reference sequence). This CDR3 has 19 amino acids. The trim removed 0 bases at V and 5 bases at J, leaving 9 bases unmatched. The CDR3 DNA sequence: TGTGCCAGTAGTATAGACGGACCGGGACTAGCGGGGCAAACCGGGGAGCTGTTTTTT. Translation gives CASSIDGPGLAGQTGELFF.

This chain connects TRBV4-1 to TRBJ2-5, with D unresolved. This CDR3 spans 15 amino acids. Germline V CDR1 and CDR2: MGHRA, YSYEKL. Trimming removed 0 bases from V and 1 base from J, with 9 bases in between. The CDR3: CASSQEALGQETQYF. The CDR3 DNA follows: TGCGCCAGCAGCCAAGAAGCTCTAGGCCAAGAGACCCAGTACTTC.

The CDR3 DNA follows: TGTGCCAGCAGCTTTTGGACAAGTCAAGAGACCCAGTACTTC. It specifies CASSFWTSQETQYF. The chain links TRBV7-2 to TRBJ2-5; a weak D match, TRBD1 (5 bases). The ends were cut back, 3 bases at V and 2 bases at J, with 10 bases in the middle. Looked up from germline, CDR1 is SGHTA and CDR2 is FQGNSA. This CDR3 is 14 amino acids long.

The chain combines TRBV28 with TRBJ2-7; TRBD1 is a possible D gene (6 bases). Germline V gene lookup returns CDR1 MDHEN and CDR2 SYDVKM. V lost 4 bases and J lost 2, with 33 bases in between. The CDR3 loop spans 21 amino acids. CDR3 region: CASSSPGDRFTLSSSPYEQYF. Here the CDR3 DNA reads TGTGCCAGCAGTTCCCCGGGTGACAGGTTTACATTGTCGTCCTCACCCTACGAGCAGTACTTC.

The V and J genes are TRBV12-5 and TRBJ2-5, with unresolved D. V dropped 0 bases and J dropped 7 bases, with 9 bases sitting between them. The CDR3 has 13 amino acids. The germline V gene has CDR1 LGHNT and CDR2 FRNRAP. DNA of the CDR3: TGTGCTAGTGGTTTGGTGGGTGGCGGGACCCAGTACTTC. Translation: CASGLVGGGTQYF.

The chain uses TRBV28 and TRBJ2-3; 10 positions agree with TRBD2. Germline-derived CDR1 and CDR2 are MDHEN and SYDVKM. J lost 3 bases, V lost 6 bases, and 9 bases had no gene match. The CDR3 sequence is 16 residues long. The CDR3 loop is CASSQVAGGGTDTQYF. DNA of the CDR3: TGTGCCAGCAGCCAGGTAGCGGGAGGAGGTACAGATACGCAGTATTTT.

This clone was seen once. The rearrangement links TRBV13 to TRBJ1-1; 7 bases match TRBD1. The germline V gene encodes CDR1 PRHDT and CDR2 FYEKMQ (reference sequence). The CDR3 extends over 13 amino acids. Trimming cost V 4 bases and J 6 bases; bases outside gene matches: 5. The CDR3 here is CASSSDRDPEAFF. The CDR3 DNA follows: TGTGCCAGCAGCTCCGACAGGGACCCTGAAGCTTTCTTT.

The V call is TRBV19, the J call TRBJ2-5; 7 nucleotides agree with TRBD2. V shed 3 bases and J 4 bases; nucleotides not matched to a gene: 5. The germline V gene encodes CDR1 LNHDA and CDR2 SQIVND (reference sequence). The CDR3 sequence is 14 residues long. CDR3 sequence reads: CASSMGRGRETQYF. DNA for the CDR3: TGTGCCAGTAGTATGGGGCGGGGGAGAGAGACCCAGTACTTC.

The rearrangement uses TRBV24-1 and TRBJ2-1; D may be TRBD1 (5 bases). Trimming cost V 6 bases and J 4 bases, with 12 bases left between them. The CDR3 spans 14 residues. Germline V gives CDR1 KGHDR, CDR2 SFDVKD. The CDR3 sequence: CATSSPSGYNEQFF. The CDR3 nucleotides are TGTGCCACCAGTTCTCCCTCAGGGTACAATGAGCAGTTCTTC.

The chain links TRBV6-2 or TRBV6-3 to TRBJ2-5; tentatively, D is TRBD2 (6 bases). V was shortened by 6 bases and J by 5 bases, with 19 bases between the two germline ends. The CDR3 spans 15 residues. Germline lookup yields CDR1 MNHEY and CDR2 SVGEGT. CDR3 residues: CASSPQGGVHETQYF. In DNA form, the CDR3 reads TGTGCCAGCAGCCCCCAGGGCGGGGTACACGAGACCCAGTACTTC.

In this sample, this clone turned up once. The rearrangement joins TRBV7-9 to TRBJ2-7; 7 nucleotides match TRBD1. Germline assignment: CDR1 SEHNR and CDR2 FQNEAQ (reference sequence). The CDR3 sequence is 13 residues long. The trim removed 6 bases at V and 1 base at J, leaving 3 bases unmatched. The CDR3 sequence is CASSGQVSYEQYF. CDR3 coding DNA: TGTGCCAGCAGTGGACAGGTATCCTACGAGCAGTACTTC.

The V and J genes are TRBV7-9 and TRBJ1-5; the D gene is possibly TRBD1 (5 bases). Trimming stripped 2 bases from V and 1 base from J, with 6 bases between. Germline lookup yields CDR1 SEHNR and CDR2 FQNEAQ (reference sequence). CDR3 length equals 14 residues. In DNA form, the CDR3 reads TGTGCCAGCAGCTTAAGGGGAAGCAATCAGCCCCAGCATTTT. It specifies CASSLRGSNQPQHF.

This clone has only one observation. V is TRBV3-1 (or the pseudogene TRBV3-2) and J is TRBJ1-2, with 7 bases that match TRBD1. The J segment lost 9 bases and the V segment lost 4 bases, leaving 11 bases of the junction unmatched. CDR3 length equals 14 residues. Germline CDR1 is LGHDT and CDR2 is YNNKEL (reference sequence). The CDR3 loop is CASSPERQGGSYTF. CDR3 coding DNA: TGTGCCAGCAGCCCCGAGCGACAGGGCGGGAGCTACACCTTC.

The chain has TRBV12-3 or TRBV12-4 and TRBJ1-4; D is possibly TRBD1 (5 bases). Deletions cut 9 bases from V and 7 bases from J, with 9 bases between. This CDR3 is 11 amino acids long. In DNA form, the CDR3 reads TGTGCCAGTGGCGGGGGTGAAAAACTGTTTTTT. Translation: CASGGGEKLFF.

The chain is built from TRBV19 and TRBJ2-1; 9 bases are shared with TRBD2. The CDR3 extends over 14 amino acids. The junction had 9 bases not matched to a gene; V was cut back by 5 bases and J by 10 bases. Looked up from germline, CDR1 is LNHDA and CDR2 is SQIVND (reference sequence). The DNA of the CDR3 is TGTGCCAGTAGTGAGGGACTAGCATACCACGAGCAGTTCTTC. As protein: CASSEGLAYHEQFF.

This clone was picked up one time. The rearrangement uses TRBV3-1 (or the pseudogene TRBV3-2) and TRBJ1-2, with D possibly TRBD1 on 5 matching bases. The CDR3 has 14 residues. Germline-derived CDR1 and CDR2 are LGHDT and YNNKEL (reference sequence). V was pared by 2 bases and J by 3 bases, with 10 bases between. CDR3 sequence: CASSQQGTYYGYTF. Written as DNA, the CDR3 is TGTGCCAGCAGCCAACAAGGGACTTACTATGGCTACACCTTC.

The table lists this clone with a count of one. This sequence joins TRBV9 and TRBJ2-1, with 7 positions matching TRBD1. This CDR3 has 15 amino acids. Germline CDR1 is SGDLS and CDR2 is YYNGEE. Unmatched junction bases numbered 10, after V lost 6 bases and J lost 4 bases. The CDR3 DNA is TGTGCCAGCACCATTCAGGGACAGATATACAATGAGCAGTTCTTC. Protein product: CASTIQGQIYNEQFF.

The chain joins TRBV27 to TRBJ1-2; perhaps TRBD1 as D (6 bases). In germline, CDR1 is MNHEY, CDR2 SMNVEV (reference sequence). The CDR3 covers 15 residues. V was cut by 6 bases and J by 10 bases, with 24 bases left in between. CDR3 coding DNA: TGTGCCAGCAGCACAACCTCAAGGGGTTACAGGGCCTACACCTTC. It is translated as CASSTTSRGYRAYTF.